Listed below are T cell receptor beta chains from one sample, sequenced in a study of blood T cell repertoires in COVID-19. Measured with immunoSEQ multiplex PCR; TCRdb has only the in-frame clones, and not every one. This sample has roughly 97,000 clones, with roughly 90% found just once. The sequenced sample was peripheral blood. The receptors were sampled from a human donor in a cohort sampled during active COVID-19. CDR3s include the opening cysteine and the closing phenylalanine or tryptophan. Each record gives: clone size, D gene, J gene, V gene, CDR3 protein, CDR3 DNA. A D gene is named only where the DNA matches it firmly. Size is omitted from some rows. Given values are once, few, many or a class for expanded clones.

NA	NA	TRBJ1-5	TRBV19	CASSIEQISNQPQHF	TGTGCCAGTAGTATAGAACAGATTAGCAATCAGCCCCAGCATTTT
NA	TRBD1	TRBJ2-7	TRBV7-2	CASRWTGEALYEQYF	TGTGCCAGCAGGTGGACAGGGGAGGCCCTCTACGAGCAGTACTTC
NA	NA	TRBJ1-2	TRBV6-5	CASSPPEANYGYTF	TGTGCCAGCAGTCCCCCCGAGGCTAACTATGGCTACACCTTC
NA	TRBD1	TRBJ2-6	TRBV2	CASRGTVSGANVLTF	TGTGCCAGCCGTGGGACAGTCTCTGGGGCCAACGTCCTGACTTTC
NA	NA	TRBJ1-4	TRBV5-8	CASSLGQDNEKLFF	TGTGCCAGCAGCTTGGGACAGGATAATGAAAAACTGTTTTTT
NA	NA	TRBJ2-2	TRBV3-1/TRBV3-2	CASSPGTALANTGELFF	TGTGCCAGCAGCCCCGGGACTGCCTTAGCGAACACCGGGGAGCTGTTTTTT
NA	TRBD1	TRBJ2-7	TRBV5-6	CASSLGGQGNEQYF	TGTGCCAGCAGCTTGGGGGGACAGGGGAACGAGCAGTACTTC
NA	TRBD1	TRBJ1-1	TRBV10-3	CAISEENTGVAFF	TGTGCCATCAGTGAGGAAAACACAGGGGTGGCTTTCTTT
NA	NA	TRBJ1-1	TRBV19	CASSIPGPNTEAFF	TGTGCCAGTAGTATACCAGGGCCGAACACTGAAGCTTTCTTT
once	TRBD1	TRBJ2-7	TRBV6-4	CASQGDRGRYEQYF	TGTGCCAGCCAGGGGGACAGGGGGAGGTACGAGCAGTACTTC
NA	NA	TRBJ1-1	TRBV12-3/TRBV12-4	CASSFAGTEAFF	TGTGCCAGCAGTTTCGCGGGAACTGAAGCTTTCTTT
NA	NA	TRBJ1-3	TRBV10-3	CAISDPGNPGNTIYF	TGTGCCATCAGTGATCCAGGGAATCCTGGAAACACCATATATTTT
NA	NA	TRBJ2-7	TRBV7-2	CASSLVSGIFYEQYF	TGTGCCAGCAGCTTAGTGTCAGGTATTTTCTACGAGCAGTACTTC
NA	TRBD1	TRBJ1-4	TRBV19	CASSPGGTAEKLFF	TGTGCCAGTAGCCCTGGCGGGACAGCAGAAAAACTGTTTTTT
NA	TRBD2	TRBJ2-3	TRBV7-2	CASSLAAGQTSGSLFTQYF	TGTGCCAGCAGCTTAGCCGCGGGGCAGACTAGCGGGAGTCTGTTTACGCAGTATTTT
NA	TRBD1	TRBJ2-7	TRBV4-1	CASSHRTGVYEQYF	TGCGCCAGCAGCCACCGGACAGGGGTTTACGAGCAGTACTTC
NA	NA	TRBJ1-1	TRBV7-9	CASSLYVTEAFF	TGTGCCAGCAGCTTATATGTGACTGAAGCTTTCTTT